The 20 T cell receptor beta chains listed next were all sequenced from one sample in a study of glioma-infiltrating T cells after dendritic cell vaccination (dated by TCRdb to about 2016). The library was obtained by the immunoSEQ multiplex PCR assay. TCRdb provides this immuneACCESS table in a form limited to in-frame rearrangements. Some clones are lacking; in checked studies, under half of them reflect an unresolved V gene, and why the rest are absent is not known. Present in this sample are about 30,000 clones, more than 90% of which were seen just once. The leading ten clones occupy around 2.2% of the sample. This specimen consisted of blood, obtained before dendritic cell vaccination. The origin of the receptors is a human donor with glioblastoma.

J is TRBJ1-4 and V is TRBV5-4; D may be TRBD1 (5 bases). V dropped 5 bases and J dropped 0 bases, with 5 bases sitting between them. This CDR3 region has 13 residues. Germline loops: CDR1 SGHNT, CDR2 YYREEE (reference sequence). Here the CDR3 reads CASRTATNEKLFF. CDR3 in DNA: TGTGCCAGCAGGACAGCAACTAATGAAAAACTGTTTTTT.

J is TRBJ2-3 and V is TRBV19; TRBD2 aligns across 8 bases. V dropped 4 bases and J dropped 1; count of bases not matched to a gene: 1. Germline assignment: CDR1 LNHDA and CDR2 SQIVND (reference sequence). This CDR3 has 14 residues. The CDR3 loop reads CASSSSGGTDTQYF. The CDR3 nucleotides are TGTGCCAGTAGTAGTAGCGGGGGCACAGATACGCAGTATTTT.

This clone came up a few times. The V gene is TRBV7-9, the J gene TRBJ2-3; 11 bases align to TRBD2. The length of the CDR3 is 18 residues. Looked up from germline, CDR1 is SEHNR and CDR2 is FQNEAQ (reference sequence). J gave up 4 bases and V 2 bases, and 11 bases lay outside the gene matches. CDR3 nucleotide sequence: TGTGCCAGCAGCTTACCCCCTAGACTAGCGGGGCGGGCAGATACGCAGTATTTT. It specifies CASSLPPRLAGRADTQYF.

The chain has TRBV29-1 and TRBJ1-1; tentatively, D is TRBD1 (5 bases). Trimming stripped 5 bases from V and 4 bases from J, with 17 bases between. Germline V CDR1 and CDR2: SQVTM, ANQGSEA. CDR3 size: 14 residues. CDR3 in DNA: TGCAGCGTTAACCCTACGGGGGTGAGCACTGAAGCTTTCTTT. Encoded protein: CSVNPTGVSTEAFF.

This rearrangement joins TRBV4-2 to TRBJ1-3; weak D call: TRBD1 (5 bases). Trimming took off 0 bases at V and 2 bases at J, with 11 bases between the two ends. The CDR3 contains 16 residues. Germline CDR1 is LGHNA and CDR2 is YNFKEQ. The CDR3 loop reads CASSQDTGFAGNTIYF. The CDR3 coding sequence is TGTGCCAGCAGCCAAGATACAGGTTTCGCTGGAAACACCATATATTTT.

This clone occurred once. CDR3 residues: CASSGPGTGQETQYF. CDR3 DNA: TGTGCCAGCAGCGGCCCCGGGACAGGACAAGAGACCCAGTACTTC. The chain links TRBV5-4 to TRBJ2-5; TRBD1 matches at 8 bases. V gave up 4 bases and J gave up 2 bases; unmatched junction bases: 7. The CDR3 covers 15 residues. CDR1 and CDR2 from the germline V gene are SGHNT and YYREEE (reference sequence).

CDR3 DNA: TGTGCCAGCAGCCGAAACAACAGGGACGGAAACACCATATATTTT. Translation gives CASSRNNRDGNTIYF. The chain employs TRBV5-4 and TRBJ1-3; TRBD1 is a possible D gene (6 bases). The V and J ends lost 4 bases and 4 bases respectively, with 15 bases between them. The CDR3 has 15 amino acids. Germline V gene lookup returns CDR1 SGHNT and CDR2 YYREEE (reference sequence).

The chain joins TRBV11-2 to TRBJ1-4; a possible D gene is TRBD1 (5 bases). Germline-derived CDR1 and CDR2 are SGHAT and FQNNGV. The V gene lost 0 bases and the J gene lost 5 bases, with 13 bases spanning the gap. The length of the CDR3 is 16 residues. In DNA, the CDR3 is TGTGCCAGCAGCTTAGATGGGTGGGGGAGGAATGAAAAACTGTTTTTT. This codes for CASSLDGWGRNEKLFF.

This clone has more than one count but fewer than ten. The chain uses TRBV7-2 and TRBJ2-1, with a weak D call TRBD2 (7 bases). Trimming stripped 2 bases from V and 0 bases from J, with 17 bases between. The germline V gene encodes CDR1 SGHTA and CDR2 FQGNSA. This CDR3 comprises 18 residues. CDR3: CASSLKEGGRTSYNEQFF. CDR3 nucleotides: TGTGCCAGCAGCTTAAAAGAGGGGGGGCGGACCTCCTACAATGAGCAGTTCTTC.

About this clone itself: Distinct nucleotide sequences in the sample also encode this CDR3. J is TRBJ2-3 and V is TRBV5-1, with D possibly matching TRBD1 (6 bases). CDR1 and CDR2 from the germline V gene are SGHRS and YFSETQ. The ends were cut back, 0 bases at V and 3 bases at J, with 11 bases in the middle. CDR3 length: 15 amino acids. The CDR3 region has the DNA TGCGCCAGCAGCTTGGAGGGACAAAGTACAGATACGCAGTATTTT. Translated, it gives CASSLEGQSTDTQYF. Complete variable domain (other parts from reference TRBV5-1 and TRBJ2-3): KAGVTQTPRYLIKTRGQQVTLSCSPISGHRSVSWYQQTPGQGLQFLFEYFSETQRNKGNFPGRFSGRQFSNSRSEMNVSTLELGDSALYLCASSLEGQSTDTQYFGPGTRLTVL.

The CDR3 DNA is TGCGCCAGCAGCTTGGGGGACAGTTTCTCTGCTGGGGCCAACGTCCTGACTTTC. Protein: CASSLGDSFSAGANVLTF. The V gene is TRBV5-1, the J gene TRBJ2-6; 7 bases agree with TRBD1. The junction had 8 bases not matched to a gene; V was cut back by 0 bases and J by 2 bases. The CDR3 length is 18 residues. Germline assignment: CDR1 SGHRS and CDR2 YFSETQ.

The rearrangement joins TRBV7-9 to TRBJ2-2; 7 positions match TRBD2. CDR3 size: 15 residues. CDR1 and CDR2 from the germline V gene are SEHNR and FQNEAQ (reference sequence). V lost 1 base to trimming and J lost 2 bases; unmatched junction nucleotides: 1. CDR3 protein: CASSLEGLNTGELFF. The CDR3 coding sequence is TGTGCCAGCAGCTTAGAGGGACTAAACACCGGGGAGCTGTTTTTT.

This clone was counted a single time. The V gene is TRBV11-3, the J gene TRBJ2-5; possible D gene TRBD2, 7 bases. With 2 bases removed from V and 4 bases from J, the gap between germline ends came to 26 bases. CDR1 is SGHNT, CDR2 YENEEA, per germline. This CDR3 has 19 residues. In nucleotides, the CDR3 is TGTGCCAGCAGCTTATGCGTGGGGGGGCCTCGGAAGGTGGTAGAGACCCAGTACTTC. Translation: CASSLCVGGPRKVVETQYF.

The CDR3 nucleotides read TGTGCCAGCAGCAAAGGAAGGGAGTGGACTGAAGCTTTCTTT. Translation: CASSKGREWTEAFF. The chain joins TRBV21-1 to TRBJ1-1. TRBV21-1 is designated a pseudogene. This CDR3 spans 14 amino acids.

The chain employs TRBV6-5 and TRBJ2-3, with 9 bases matching TRBD2. With V trimmed by 6 bases and J by 7 bases, 11 bases remained unmatched. The germline CDR1 and CDR2 sequences are MNHEY and SVGAGI. The length of the CDR3 is 15 residues. The CDR3 bases are TGTGCCAGCAGATCCCCTGGCGGGGGGGCGAATACGCAGTATTTT. Translating gives CASRSPGGGANTQYF.

The chain recombines TRBV6-1 with TRBJ1-5; D perhaps matches TRBD1 (5 bases). V lost 10 bases to trimming and J lost 4 bases, with 20 bases between them. This CDR3 comprises 15 residues. CDR1 is MNHNS and CDR2 is SASEGT in the germline V gene. The CDR3 protein is CATNLKGQGNQPQHF. The CDR3 coding sequence is TGTGCCACCAATTTGAAAGGGCAGGGTAATCAGCCCCAGCATTTT.

The rearrangement uses TRBV5-4 and TRBJ2-6, with a possible D match to TRBD2 (6 bases). The length of the CDR3 is 17 residues. The V end lost 6 bases, the J end lost 4 bases, and 20 bases lay between the germline ends. Looked up from germline, CDR1 is SGHNT and CDR2 is YYREEE (reference sequence). The CDR3 spells CASTRGTGVSGANVLTF. CDR3 coding DNA: TGTGCCAGCACCCGGGGGACGGGCGTCTCCGGGGCCAACGTCCTGACTTTC.

V and J are TRBV19 and TRBJ1-2, with 7 positions matching TRBD1. V dropped 3 bases and J dropped 6; count of bases not matched to a gene: 7. This CDR3 has 14 residues. Looked up from germline, CDR1 is LNHDA and CDR2 is SQIVND (reference sequence). The CDR3 is CASSMRQGVDGYTF. The CDR3 bases are TGTGCCAGTAGTATGCGGCAGGGGGTCGATGGCTACACCTTC.

The table lists this clone with a count of one. The chain employs TRBV12-5 and TRBJ1-5, with D tentatively TRBD1 (6 bases). V dropped 1 base and J dropped 7 bases, with 20 bases sitting between them. CDR3 length equals 17 residues. Germline V gene lookup returns CDR1 LGHNT and CDR2 FRNRAP. CDR3 protein: CASGLDLAGAPGQPQHF. The DNA for the CDR3 is TGTGCTAGTGGTTTGGATCTTGCAGGGGCCCCGGGACAGCCCCAGCATTTT.

This clone appeared once. This chain joins TRBV2 and TRBJ1-5, with D perhaps TRBD1 (6 bases). CDR1 is SNHLY, CDR2 FYNNEI, per germline. Deletions cut 6 bases from V and 5 bases from J, with 14 bases between. This CDR3 comprises 14 residues. The CDR3 is CASRGASRYQPQHF. The CDR3 DNA follows: TGTGCCAGCAGGGGGGCAAGCCGATATCAGCCCCAGCATTTT.